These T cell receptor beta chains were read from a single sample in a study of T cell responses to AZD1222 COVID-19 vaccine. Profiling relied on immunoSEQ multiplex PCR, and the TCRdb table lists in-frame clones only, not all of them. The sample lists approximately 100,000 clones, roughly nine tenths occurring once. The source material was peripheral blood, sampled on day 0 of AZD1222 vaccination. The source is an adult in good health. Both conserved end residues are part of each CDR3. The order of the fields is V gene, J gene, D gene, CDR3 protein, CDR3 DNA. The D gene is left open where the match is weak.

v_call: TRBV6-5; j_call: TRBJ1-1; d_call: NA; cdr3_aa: CASSSSGGTAFF; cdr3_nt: TGTGCCAGCAGTTCCTCGGGGGGCACAGCTTTCTTT
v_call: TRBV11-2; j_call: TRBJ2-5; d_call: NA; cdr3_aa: CASSSKETQYF; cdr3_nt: TGTGCCAGCAGCTCCAAAGAGACCCAGTACTTC
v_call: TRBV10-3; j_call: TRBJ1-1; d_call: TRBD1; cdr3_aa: CAISDRGSSEAFF; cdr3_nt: TGTGCCATCAGCGACAGGGGATCGTCTGAAGCTTTCTTT
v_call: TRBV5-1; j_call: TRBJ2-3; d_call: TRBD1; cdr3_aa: CASTGQVADTQYF; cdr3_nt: TGCGCCAGCACCGGACAGGTGGCAGATACGCAGTATTTT
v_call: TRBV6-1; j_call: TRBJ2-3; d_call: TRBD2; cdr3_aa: CASSDLSGRGTDTQYF; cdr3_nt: TGTGCCAGCAGTGATTTGAGCGGGAGAGGCACAGATACGCAGTATTTT
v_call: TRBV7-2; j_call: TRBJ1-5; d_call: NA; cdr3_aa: CASSLEQTFNQPQHF; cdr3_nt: TGTGCCAGCAGCTTAGAACAGACTTTCAATCAGCCCCAGCATTTT
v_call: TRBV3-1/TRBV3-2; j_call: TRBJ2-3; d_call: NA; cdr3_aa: CASSRPGTSTDTQYF; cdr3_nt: TGTGCCAGCAGCCGTCCGGGCACCAGCACAGATACGCAGTATTTT
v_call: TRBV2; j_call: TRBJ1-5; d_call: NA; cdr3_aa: CASRGGGSNQPQHF; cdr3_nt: TGTGCCAGCAGGGGGGGTGGGAGCAATCAGCCCCAGCATTTT
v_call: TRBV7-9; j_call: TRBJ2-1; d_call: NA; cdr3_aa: CASSLKWDEQFF; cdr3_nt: TGTGCCAGCAGCTTAAAGTGGGATGAGCAGTTCTTC
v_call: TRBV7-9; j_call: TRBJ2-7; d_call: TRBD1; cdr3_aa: CASKSVGTGTYEQYF; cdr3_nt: TGTGCCAGCAAGTCGGTTGGGACAGGGACCTACGAGCAGTACTTC
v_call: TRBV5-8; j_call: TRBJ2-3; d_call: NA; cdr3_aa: CASNLQGRTDTQYF; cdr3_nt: TGTGCCAGCAACCTACAGGGGAGGACAGATACGCAGTATTTT
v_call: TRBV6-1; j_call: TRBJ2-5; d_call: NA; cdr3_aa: CASSEEGGRGETQYF; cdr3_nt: TGTGCCAGCAGTGAAGAAGGGGGGAGGGGTGAGACCCAGTACTTC
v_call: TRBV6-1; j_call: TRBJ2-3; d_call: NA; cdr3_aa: CASSEAGGPYSEQYF; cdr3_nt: TGTGCCAGCAGTGAAGCGGGAGGCCCCTACAGTGAGCAGTATTTT
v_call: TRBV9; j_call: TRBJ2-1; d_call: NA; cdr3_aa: CASSVGVNNEQFF; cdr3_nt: TGTGCCAGCAGCGTAGGGGTTAACAATGAGCAGTTCTTC
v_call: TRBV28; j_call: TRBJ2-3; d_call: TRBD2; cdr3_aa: CASSFSGSIADTQYF; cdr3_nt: TGTGCCAGCAGTTTTAGCGGGAGCATTGCAGATACGCAGTATTTT
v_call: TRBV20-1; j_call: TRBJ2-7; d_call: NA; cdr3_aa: CSASWGYEQYF; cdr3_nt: TGCAGTGCTAGTTGGGGGTACGAGCAGTACTTC
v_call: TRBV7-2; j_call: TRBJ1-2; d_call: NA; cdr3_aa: CASSLAGANYGYTF; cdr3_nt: TGTGCCAGCAGCTTAGCTGGGGCTAACTATGGCTACACCTTC
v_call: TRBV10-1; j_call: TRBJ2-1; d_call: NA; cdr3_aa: CASSDRAGPSNEQFF; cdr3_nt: TGCGCCAGCAGTGACCGAGCGGGCCCCTCCAATGAGCAGTTCTTC
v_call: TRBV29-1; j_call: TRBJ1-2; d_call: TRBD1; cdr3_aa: CSAPEQGAYGYTF; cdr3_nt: TGCAGCGCCCCCGAACAGGGGGCCTATGGCTACACCTTC
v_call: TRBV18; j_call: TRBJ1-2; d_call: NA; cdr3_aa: CASSPPKTGPYGYTF; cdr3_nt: TGTGCCAGCTCACCACCTAAAACAGGACCCTATGGCTACACCTTC
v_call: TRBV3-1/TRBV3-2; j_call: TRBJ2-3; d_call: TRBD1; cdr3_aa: CASSQGDRGTDTQYF; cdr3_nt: TGTGCCAGCAGCCAAGGGGACAGGGGCACAGATACGCAGTATTTT
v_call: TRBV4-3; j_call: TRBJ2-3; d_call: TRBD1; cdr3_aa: CASSQAGTGADTQYF; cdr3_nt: TGCGCCAGCAGCCAGGCCGGGACAGGGGCAGATACGCAGTATTTT
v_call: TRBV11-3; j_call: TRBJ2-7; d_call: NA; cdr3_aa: CASSSTGDEQYF; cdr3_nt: TGTGCCAGCAGCTCGACGGGGGACGAGCAGTACTTC
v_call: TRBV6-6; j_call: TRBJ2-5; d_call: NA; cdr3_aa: CASSYGWETQYF; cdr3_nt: TGTGCCAGCAGTTACGGGTGGGAGACCCAGTACTTC